The sequence of this T cell receptor beta chain was determined in a study of T cell responses to AZD1222 COVID-19 vaccine. Findings and caveats of the study: Sampled repertoires all dated from after the peak T cell response. Baseline antibody screening turned up just a handful of seropositive AZD1222 recipients. Nearly half of spike-specific TCRs reportedly target variant regions that are unmutated in the B.1.351 and B.1.1.7 variants. Females made up more of the donors, who were largely white British, and clonal diversity may have come out too low.

This clone is classed as large (0.1 to 1%). Its matching antigen is unknown. Using immunoSEQ multiplex PCR, the repertoire was profiled, and TCRdb retains in-frame clones only, with some absent. Of approximately 70,000 clones in the sample, 65% to 90% were seen once. Here the sequenced sample was peripheral blood, taken on day 0 of AZD1222 vaccination. The receptor's source is an adult in good health.

The CDR3 is CASRPTGDPYGYTF. In DNA, the CDR3 is TGTGCCAGCAGACCTACAGGGGATCCGTATGGCTACACCTTC. This chain links TRBV4-2 with TRBJ1-2, with TRBD1 identical over 7 bases. V lost 6 bases, J lost 5 bases, and 9 bases stayed unmatched. CDR1 and CDR2 from the germline V gene are LGHNA and YNFKEQ. This CDR3 spans 14 amino acids.